Listed here are 15 T cell receptor beta chains from one sample, sequenced in a study of blood T cell repertoires in COVID-19. Clones were read by immunoSEQ multiplex PCR, and TCRdb kept only the in-frame ones, dropping some. The data show about 77,000 clones, 73% seen once. The specimen sequenced was peripheral blood. These receptors all come from a man in his sixties with acute or convalescent COVID-19.

The rearrangement links TRBV6-2 or TRBV6-3 to TRBJ2-2, with 10 bases that match TRBD1. The CDR3 totals 17 residues. From germline, CDR1 is MNHEY and CDR2 SVGEGT. J was trimmed by 8 bases and V by 3 bases; bases with no gene match: 12. In DNA form, the CDR3 reads TGTGCCAGCAGTTATTTCTATCCGGGACAGGGGACGGGGGAGCTGTTTTTT. It encodes CASSYFYPGQGTGELFF.

V gene TRBV6-1 combines with J gene TRBJ2-5, with TRBD1 identical over 9 bases. This CDR3 contains 14 residues. CDR1 is MNHNS and CDR2 is SASEGT in the germline V gene. The trim removed 7 bases at V and 5 bases at J, leaving 8 bases unmatched. CDR3 in amino acids: CASKKRTGVETQYF. CDR3 nucleotide sequence: TGTGCCAGCAAGAAAAGGACAGGGGTTGAGACCCAGTACTTC.

The genes are TRBV5-4 and TRBJ2-1; a possible D gene is TRBD1 (6 bases). Trimming took off 6 bases at V and 7 bases at J, with 14 bases between the two ends. Per the germline V gene, CDR1 is SGHNT and CDR2 is YYREEE (reference sequence). This CDR3 is 13 amino acids long. The CDR3 DNA reads TGTGCCAGCACCTTCACAGGGTCGAATGAGCAGTTCTTC. The encoded protein is CASTFTGSNEQFF.

This clone was counted between two and nine times. The chain uses TRBV6-1 and TRBJ1-2; TRBD1 agrees at 7 bases. CDR3 length: 15 amino acids. Germline V CDR1 and CDR2: MNHNS, SASEGT. With 1 base clipped from V and 10 bases from J, the junction kept 12 bases outside the gene matches. The CDR3 loop is CASSEGQGLWGAYTF. The CDR3 DNA follows: TGTGCCAGCAGTGAAGGACAGGGCCTGTGGGGTGCCTACACCTTC.

The rearrangement uses TRBV7-8 and TRBJ2-5; no definite D call. V dropped 4 bases and J dropped 5 bases, with 14 bases sitting between them. The CDR3 length is 14 residues. Per the germline V gene, CDR1 is SGHVS and CDR2 is FQNEAQ. Here the CDR3 DNA reads TGTGCCAGCAGCTCCGAGGCCGGCTGGGAGACCCAGTACTTC. As protein: CASSSEAGWETQYF.

The rearrangement uses TRBV19 and TRBJ1-2; TRBD1 matches 7 bases. The CDR3 is 14 amino acids. V trimming: 5 bases; J trimming: 1 base; junction bases outside the gene matches: 4. Germline V gene data show CDR1 as LNHDA and CDR2 as SQIVND (reference sequence). The CDR3 bases are TGTGCCAGTAGTGCAGGGGACAGTAACTATGGCTACACCTTC. Its translation: CASSAGDSNYGYTF.

The rearrangement links TRBV7-8 to TRBJ2-7, with D possibly being TRBD2 (7 bases). CDR1 and CDR2 (germline): SGHVS, FQNEAQ. V shed 8 bases and J shed 3 bases, with 17 bases lying between them. The CDR3 spans 14 residues. Here the CDR3 DNA reads TGTGCCAGCCGAGAGGGGGGGACAAGCTACGAGCAGTACGTC. Protein product: CASREGGTSYEQYV.

The rearrangement joins TRBV25-1 to TRBJ2-1; 8 bases match TRBD2. Germline V gene sequence: CDR1 MGHDK, CDR2 SYGVNS. CDR3 size: 16 residues. The J segment lost 5 bases and the V segment lost 2 bases, leaving 8 bases of the junction unmatched. CDR3 in DNA: TGTGCCAGCAGTGAAAACCCGGGGGGGCCTCACAATGAGCAGTTCTTC. Translation gives CASSENPGGPHNEQFF.

V usage is TRBV19 and J usage is TRBJ1-5; D unresolved. Germline lookup yields CDR1 LNHDA and CDR2 SQIVND (reference sequence). CDR3 length: 14 residues. The V end lost 4 bases, the J end lost 4 bases, and 11 bases lay between the germline ends. The CDR3 reads CASSRREGNQPQHF. DNA of the CDR3: TGTGCCAGTAGTAGGAGGGAAGGTAATCAGCCCCAGCATTTT.

The chain is built from TRBV28 and TRBJ1-4; D might be TRBD1 (5 bases). The germline CDR1 and CDR2 sequences are MDHEN and SYDVKM. The CDR3 has 13 residues. Trimming took 5 bases from V and 3 from J, leaving 7 bases between them. The CDR3 here is CASSIQANEKLFF. The DNA for the CDR3 is TGTGCCAGCAGTATACAGGCTAATGAAAAACTGTTTTTT.

This sequence joins TRBV4-2 and TRBJ1-5; tentative D call: TRBD1 (6 bases). This CDR3 is 15 amino acids long. The germline CDR1 and CDR2 sequences are LGHNA and YNFKEQ. V dropped 2 bases and J dropped 3 bases, with 11 bases sitting between them. The DNA of the CDR3 is TGTGCCAGCAGCCAAACAGGGAGGGACAATCAGCCCCAGCATTTT. Translated: CASSQTGRDNQPQHF.

The V gene is TRBV11-2, the J gene TRBJ1-6; possible D gene TRBD1, 5 bases. The germline V gene has CDR1 SGHAT and CDR2 FQNNGV. There are 14 residues in the CDR3. Trimming removed 5 bases at V and 4 bases at J, with 9 bases between. CDR3 DNA: TGTGCCAGCAGCACCAGGGATTATAATTCACCCCTCCACTTT. Its translation is CASSTRDYNSPLHF.

V and J are TRBV11-2 and TRBJ2-7; 8 positions agree with TRBD2. J was trimmed by 3 bases and V by 5 bases; bases with no gene match: 9. This CDR3 spans 15 amino acids. Germline V gives CDR1 SGHAT, CDR2 FQNNGV. The CDR3 sequence: CASSTPGSGGYEQYV. Here the CDR3 DNA reads TGTGCCAGCAGCACGCCCGGGAGCGGGGGCTACGAGCAGTACGTC.

This clone showed up just once. The chain has TRBV18 and TRBJ1-2; D is unclear. The CDR3 totals 16 residues. Germline loops: CDR1 KGHSH, CDR2 LQKENI. The ends were cut back, 1 base at V and 4 bases at J, with 16 bases in the middle. CDR3 nucleotides: TGTGCCAGCTCACCACTTGAACGGAACAGCCTCTATGGCTACACCTTC. The encoded protein is CASSPLERNSLYGYTF.

J is TRBJ2-7 and V is TRBV28, with D possibly TRBD2 on 6 matching bases. Germline loops: CDR1 MDHEN, CDR2 SYDVKM. Trimming took off 3 bases at V and 3 bases at J, with 12 bases between the two ends. This CDR3 is 14 amino acids long. The CDR3 bases are TGTGCCAGCAGTTTCGGAGGGGCCGTCTACGAGCAGTACTTC. Encoded protein: CASSFGGAVYEQYF.